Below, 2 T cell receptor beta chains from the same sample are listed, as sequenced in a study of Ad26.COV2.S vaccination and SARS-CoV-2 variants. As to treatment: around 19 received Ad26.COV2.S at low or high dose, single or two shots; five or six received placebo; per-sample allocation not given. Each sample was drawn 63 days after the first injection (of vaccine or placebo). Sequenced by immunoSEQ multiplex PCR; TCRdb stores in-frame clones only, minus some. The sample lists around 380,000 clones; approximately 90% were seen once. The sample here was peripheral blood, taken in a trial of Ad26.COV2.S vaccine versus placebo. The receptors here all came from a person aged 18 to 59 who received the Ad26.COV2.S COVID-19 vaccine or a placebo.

The CDR3 loop is CASSRGLDPFRETQYF. CDR3 bases: TGTGCCAGCAGCCGAGGACTAGACCCTTTTCGGGAGACCCAGTACTTC. This chain connects TRBV7-9 to TRBJ2-5, with 7 nucleotides matching TRBD2. With 5 bases clipped from V and 5 bases from J, the junction kept 14 bases outside the gene matches. The CDR3 consists of 16 residues. Germline V gives CDR1 SEHNR, CDR2 FQNEAQ (reference sequence).

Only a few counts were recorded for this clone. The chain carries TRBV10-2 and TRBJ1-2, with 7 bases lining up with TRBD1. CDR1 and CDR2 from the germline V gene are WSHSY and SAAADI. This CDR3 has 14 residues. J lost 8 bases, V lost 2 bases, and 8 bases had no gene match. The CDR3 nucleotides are TGCGCCAGCAGTGAGAGAGGACAGGCCTTGGGCTACACCTTC. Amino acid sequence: CASSERGQALGYTF.